This TCR beta chain stems from a study of T cell clones after liver transplantation. The wider study: In this trial, immunosuppression withdrawal was attempted within 2 years of liver transplant. TCRbeta sequencing after a pre-transplant mixed lymphocyte reaction identified graft-donor-reactive clones, later tracked in post-transplant blood. Study-wide results and caveats: A larger donor-reactive than third-party decline suggested partial antigen-specific deletion.

CDR1 SGHAT and CDR2 FQNNGV come from the germline V gene. The CDR3 loop spans 11 amino acids. The V end lost 5 bases, the J end lost 2 bases, and 4 bases lay between the germline ends. Profiled with immunoSEQ multiplex PCR; TCRdb holds only in-frame clones, not every one. The sample yields over 100,000 clones, roughly 80% seen once. About this clone itself: Its antigen is unidentified. This same CDR3 is encoded by further DNA sequences in the sample.

This TCR was sampled from a human donor who received a liver transplant. The sample in question was CD4+ T cells from blood, obtained before liver transplant. This rearrangement joins TRBV11-2 to TRBJ2-7; D not resolved. The chain's CDR3 is CASSRTYEQYF. The CDR3, as DNA: TGTGCCAGCAGCCGGACCTACGAGCAGTACTTC.